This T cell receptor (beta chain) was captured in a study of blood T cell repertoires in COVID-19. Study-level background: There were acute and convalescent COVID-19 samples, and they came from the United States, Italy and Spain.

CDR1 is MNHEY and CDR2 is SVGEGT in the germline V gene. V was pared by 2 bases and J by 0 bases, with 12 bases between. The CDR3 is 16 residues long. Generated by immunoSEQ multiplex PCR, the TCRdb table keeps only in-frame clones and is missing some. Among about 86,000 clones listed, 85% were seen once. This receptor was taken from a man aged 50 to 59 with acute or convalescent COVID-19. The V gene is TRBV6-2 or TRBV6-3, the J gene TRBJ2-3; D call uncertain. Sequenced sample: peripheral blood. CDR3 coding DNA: TGTGCCAGCAGTTACCTTCCGGTTCTTAGCACAGATACGCAGTATTTT. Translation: CASSYLPVLSTDTQYF.